Sequencing of this TCR beta chain was carried out in a study of shared clonotypes between healthy human individuals. At a deep level, the assay was run. Authors' data handling: ImmunoSEQ yielded junction-only sequences lacking quality scores, so filtering differed. Only in-frame clones appear in the TCRdb table, and some are missing; sequencing was by immunoSEQ multiplex PCR. Clone size and V and J calls were adopted from that table, with D and trimming inferred from the DNA. The repertoire includes roughly 2 million clones, 95% of them detected once, and 0.1% to 0.15% sits in the top ten. Trimming removed 1 base at V and 4 bases at J, with 11 bases between. Germline V gives CDR1 MGHRA, CDR2 YSYEKL. The CDR3 extends over 15 amino acids.

The clonotype comes from a man younger than 35 in good health. V usage is TRBV4-1 and J usage is TRBJ2-1; either TRBD1 or TRBD2 may fit D (5 bases each). Source material: naive CD4+ T cells sorted from blood. Stated subset: CD45RA+ positively selected. This CDR3 is CASSQVAGSYNEQFF. The CDR3 DNA sequence: TGCGCCAGCAGCCAAGTGGCAGGGAGTTACAATGAGCAGTTCTTC.